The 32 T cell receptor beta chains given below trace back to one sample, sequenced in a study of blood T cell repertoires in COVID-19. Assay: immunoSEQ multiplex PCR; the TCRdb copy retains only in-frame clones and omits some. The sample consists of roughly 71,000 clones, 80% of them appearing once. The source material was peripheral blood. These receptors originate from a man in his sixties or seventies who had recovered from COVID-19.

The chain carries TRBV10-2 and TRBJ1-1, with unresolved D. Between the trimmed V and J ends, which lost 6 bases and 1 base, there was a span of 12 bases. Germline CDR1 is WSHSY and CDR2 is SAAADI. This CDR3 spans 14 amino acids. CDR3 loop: CASRALQRNTEAFF. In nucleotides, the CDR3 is TGCGCCAGCAGGGCCCTACAGAGGAACACTGAAGCTTTCTTT.

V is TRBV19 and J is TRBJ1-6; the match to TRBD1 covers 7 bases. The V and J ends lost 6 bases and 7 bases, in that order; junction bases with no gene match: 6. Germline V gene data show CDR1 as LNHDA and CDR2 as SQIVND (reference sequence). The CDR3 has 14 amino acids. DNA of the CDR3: TGTGCCAGTAGAAGACAGGGTATGAATTCACCCCTCCACTTT. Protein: CASRRQGMNSPLHF.

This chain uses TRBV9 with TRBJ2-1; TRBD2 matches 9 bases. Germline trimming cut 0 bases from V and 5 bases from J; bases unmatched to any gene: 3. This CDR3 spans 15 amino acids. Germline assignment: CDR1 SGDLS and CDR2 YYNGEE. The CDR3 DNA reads TGTGCCAGCAGCGTAGCGGCTAGCGGGAACAATGAGCAGTTCTTC. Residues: CASSVAASGNNEQFF.

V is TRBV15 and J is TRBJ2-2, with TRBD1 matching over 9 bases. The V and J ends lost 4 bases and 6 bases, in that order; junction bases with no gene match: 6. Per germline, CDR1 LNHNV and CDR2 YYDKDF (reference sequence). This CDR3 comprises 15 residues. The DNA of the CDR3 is TGTGCCACCAGCATTACCGGGACAGGGCCCGGGGAGCTGTTTTTT. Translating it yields CATSITGTGPGELFF.

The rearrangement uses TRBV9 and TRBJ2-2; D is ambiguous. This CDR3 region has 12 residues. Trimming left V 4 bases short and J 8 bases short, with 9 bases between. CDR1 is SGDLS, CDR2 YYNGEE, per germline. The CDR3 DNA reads TGTGCCAGCAGCTCACGTACTGGGGAGCTGTTTTTT. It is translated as CASSSRTGELFF.

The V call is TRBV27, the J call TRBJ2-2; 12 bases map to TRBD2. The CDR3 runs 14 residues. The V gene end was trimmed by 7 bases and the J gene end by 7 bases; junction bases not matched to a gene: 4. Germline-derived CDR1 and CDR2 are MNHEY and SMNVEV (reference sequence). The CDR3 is CASNLAGGLGELFF. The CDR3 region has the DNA TGTGCCAGCAACCTAGCGGGAGGGCTCGGGGAGCTGTTTTTT.

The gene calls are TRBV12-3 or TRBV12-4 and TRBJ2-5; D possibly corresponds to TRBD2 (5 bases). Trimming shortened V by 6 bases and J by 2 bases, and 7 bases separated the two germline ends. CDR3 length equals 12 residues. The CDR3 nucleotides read TGTGCCAGCAGCGGGGTTCAAGAGACCCAGTACTTC. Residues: CASSGVQETQYF.

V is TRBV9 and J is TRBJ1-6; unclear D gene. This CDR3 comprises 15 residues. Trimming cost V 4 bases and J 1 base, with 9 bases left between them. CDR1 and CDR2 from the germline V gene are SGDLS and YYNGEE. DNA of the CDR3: TGTGCCAGCAGCCCGCGAAGTTCCTATAATTCACCCCTCCACTTT. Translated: CASSPRSSYNSPLHF.

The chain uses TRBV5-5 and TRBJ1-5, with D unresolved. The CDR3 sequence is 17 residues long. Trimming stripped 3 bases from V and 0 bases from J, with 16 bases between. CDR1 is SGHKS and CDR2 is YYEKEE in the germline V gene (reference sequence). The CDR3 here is CASSYPFGENSNQPQHF. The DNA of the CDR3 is TGTGCCAGCAGCTATCCCTTCGGGGAGAATAGCAATCAGCCCCAGCATTTT.

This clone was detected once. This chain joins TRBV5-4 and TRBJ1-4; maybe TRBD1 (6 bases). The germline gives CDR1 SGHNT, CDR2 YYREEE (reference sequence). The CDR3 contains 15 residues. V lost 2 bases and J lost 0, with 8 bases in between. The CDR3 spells CASSFGTPTNEKLFF. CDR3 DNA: TGTGCCAGCAGCTTTGGGACACCAACTAATGAAAAACTGTTTTTT.

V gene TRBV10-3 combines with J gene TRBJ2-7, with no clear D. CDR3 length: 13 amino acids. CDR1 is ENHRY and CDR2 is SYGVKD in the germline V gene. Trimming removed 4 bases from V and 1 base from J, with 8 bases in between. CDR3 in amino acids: CAISASPSYEQYF. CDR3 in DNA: TGTGCCATCAGTGCTAGTCCTTCCTACGAGCAGTACTTC.

The CDR3 loop is CASSYSLETYEQYF. The CDR3 DNA is TGTGCCAGCAGTTACTCTTTAGAAACCTACGAGCAGTACTTC. The rearrangement uses TRBV6-5 and TRBJ2-7; D remains ambiguous. Per germline, CDR1 MNHEY and CDR2 SVGAGI. The CDR3 has 14 amino acids. The germline V and J ends were trimmed by 0 bases and 2 bases, with 8 bases remaining between them.

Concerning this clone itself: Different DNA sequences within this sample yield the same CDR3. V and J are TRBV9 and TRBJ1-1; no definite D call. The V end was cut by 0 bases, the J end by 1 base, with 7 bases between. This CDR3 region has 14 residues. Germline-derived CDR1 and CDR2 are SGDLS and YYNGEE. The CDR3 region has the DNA TGTGCCAGCAGCGTAGGCGTCGAGAACACTGAAGCTTTCTTT. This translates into CASSVGVENTEAFF.

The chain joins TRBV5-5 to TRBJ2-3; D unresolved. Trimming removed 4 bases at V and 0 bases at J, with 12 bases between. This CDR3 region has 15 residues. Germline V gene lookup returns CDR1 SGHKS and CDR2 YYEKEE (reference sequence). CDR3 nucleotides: TGTGCCAGCAGCCCACCGTACGGTAGCACAGATACGCAGTATTTT. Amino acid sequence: CASSPPYGSTDTQYF.

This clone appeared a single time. The CDR3 reads CASSTQTTSLEQYF. CDR3 DNA sequence: TGTGCCAGTAGTACTCAAACGACATCTCTGGAGCAGTACTTC. V gene TRBV19 combines with J gene TRBJ2-7; D unresolved. The germline V gene encodes CDR1 LNHDA and CDR2 SQIVND (reference sequence). The CDR3 loop spans 14 amino acids. Trimming left V 4 bases short and J 7 bases short, with 17 bases between.

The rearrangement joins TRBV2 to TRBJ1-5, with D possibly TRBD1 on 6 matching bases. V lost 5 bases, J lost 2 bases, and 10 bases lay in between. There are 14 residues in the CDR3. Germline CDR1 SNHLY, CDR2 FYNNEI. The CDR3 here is CASSRPGGNQPQHF. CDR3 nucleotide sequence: TGTGCCAGCAGTCGCCCAGGGGGCAATCAGCCCCAGCATTTT.

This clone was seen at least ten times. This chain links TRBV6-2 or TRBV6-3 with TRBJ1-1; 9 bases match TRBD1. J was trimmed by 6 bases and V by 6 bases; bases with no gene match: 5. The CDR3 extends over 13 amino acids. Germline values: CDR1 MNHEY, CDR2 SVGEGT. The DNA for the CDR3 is TGTGCCAGCAGCTTCACAGGGGGCGCTGAAGCTTTCTTT. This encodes CASSFTGGAEAFF.

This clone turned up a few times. Here the CDR3 DNA reads TGTGCCAGCAGCTTAGGATCGGGGTTCCGGTCACCCCTCCACTTT. As protein: CASSLGSGFRSPLHF. The V call is TRBV11-3, the J call TRBJ1-6, with D unclear. V gave up 1 base and J gave up 10 bases, with 14 bases separating them. Per germline, CDR1 SGHNT and CDR2 YENEEA. The CDR3 runs to 15 residues. The full variable domain, completed using reference TRBV11-3 and TRBJ1-6, is EAGVVQSPRYKIIEKKQPVAFWCNPISGHNTLYWYLQNLGQGPELLIRYENEEAVDDSQLPKDRFSAERLKGVDSTLKIQPAELGDSAVYLCASSLGSGFRSPLHFGNGTRLTVT.

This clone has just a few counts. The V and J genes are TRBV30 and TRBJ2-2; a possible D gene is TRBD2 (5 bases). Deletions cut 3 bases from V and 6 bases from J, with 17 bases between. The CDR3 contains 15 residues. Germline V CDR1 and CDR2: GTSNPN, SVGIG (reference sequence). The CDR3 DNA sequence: TGTGCCTGGAGCCCTCTGGCGGGCCCCGCCGGGGAGCTGTTTTTT. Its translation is CAWSPLAGPAGELFF. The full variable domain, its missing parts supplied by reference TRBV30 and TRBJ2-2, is SQTIHQWPATLVQPVGSPLSLECTVEGTSNPNLYWYRQAAGRGLQLLFYSVGIGQISSEVPQNLSASRPQDRQFILSSKKLLLSDSGFYLCAWSPLAGPAGELFFGEGSRLTVL.

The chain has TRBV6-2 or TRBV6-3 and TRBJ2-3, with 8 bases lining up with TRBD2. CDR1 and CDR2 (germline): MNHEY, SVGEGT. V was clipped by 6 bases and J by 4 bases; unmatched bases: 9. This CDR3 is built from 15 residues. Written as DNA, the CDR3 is TGTGCCAGCAGCCGGGGGGGGAATAGGGCAGATACGCAGTATTTT. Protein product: CASSRGGNRADTQYF.

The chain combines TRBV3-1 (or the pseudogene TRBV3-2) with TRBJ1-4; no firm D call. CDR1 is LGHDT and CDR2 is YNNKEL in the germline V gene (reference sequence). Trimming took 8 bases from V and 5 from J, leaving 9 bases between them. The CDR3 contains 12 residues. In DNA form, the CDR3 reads TGTGCCAGCGCGAAGCTGAATGAAAAACTGTTTTTT. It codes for CASAKLNEKLFF.

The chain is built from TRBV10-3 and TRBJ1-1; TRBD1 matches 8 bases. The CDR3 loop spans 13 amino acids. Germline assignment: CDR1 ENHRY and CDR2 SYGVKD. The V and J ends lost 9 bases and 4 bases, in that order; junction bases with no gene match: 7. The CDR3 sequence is CAIGQGGITEAFF. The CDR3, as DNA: TGTGCCATAGGACAGGGCGGTATCACTGAAGCTTTCTTT.

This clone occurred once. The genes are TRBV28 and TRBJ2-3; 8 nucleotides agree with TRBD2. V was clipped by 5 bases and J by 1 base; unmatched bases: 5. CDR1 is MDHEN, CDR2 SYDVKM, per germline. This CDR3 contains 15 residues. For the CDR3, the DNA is TGTGCCAGCAGTATAGGACTAGCCCGCACAGATACGCAGTATTTT. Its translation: CASSIGLARTDTQYF.

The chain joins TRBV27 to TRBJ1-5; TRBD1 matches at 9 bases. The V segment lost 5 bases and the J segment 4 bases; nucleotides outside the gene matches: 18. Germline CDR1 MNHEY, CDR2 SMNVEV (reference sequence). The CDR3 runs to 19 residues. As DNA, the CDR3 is TGTGCCAGCAGTCTCTTGGGACAGGGAAATTCTTTAGGTAATCAGCCCCAGCATTTT. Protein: CASSLLGQGNSLGNQPQHF.

The DNA for the CDR3 is TGTGCCAGCAGCTGGGGACAGGGGCGCGCGAAACCCTTCGAGCAGTACTTC. Residues: CASSWGQGRAKPFEQYF. The chain couples TRBV5-4 to TRBJ2-7, with 10 bases aligning to TRBD1. CDR1 and CDR2 (germline): SGHNT, YYREEE (reference sequence). Trimming removed 3 bases from V and 6 bases from J; junction bases left unmatched: 15. The CDR3 length is 17 residues.

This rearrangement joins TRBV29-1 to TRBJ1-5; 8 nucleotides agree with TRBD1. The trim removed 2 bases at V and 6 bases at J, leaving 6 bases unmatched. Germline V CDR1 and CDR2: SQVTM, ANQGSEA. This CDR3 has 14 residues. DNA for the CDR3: TGCAGCGTTGAACGGGGGACAGGCTCTCAGCCCCAGCATTTT. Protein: CSVERGTGSQPQHF.

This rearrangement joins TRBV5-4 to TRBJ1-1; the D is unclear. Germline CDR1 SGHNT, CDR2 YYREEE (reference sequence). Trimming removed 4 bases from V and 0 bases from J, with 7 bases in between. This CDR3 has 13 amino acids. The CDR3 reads CASSERVNTEAFF. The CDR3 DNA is TGTGCCAGCAGCGAGAGAGTGAACACTGAAGCTTTCTTT.

The CDR3 region has the DNA TGCGCCAGCAGCCAAGATTCATCTGGGGCCAACGTCCTGACTTTC. This gives the protein CASSQDSSGANVLTF. This sequence joins TRBV4-3 and TRBJ2-6; D gene unclear. Germline CDR1 reads LGHNA; CDR2 reads YSLEER. The CDR3 sequence is 15 residues long. Trimming cost V 0 bases and J 1 base, with 4 bases left between them.

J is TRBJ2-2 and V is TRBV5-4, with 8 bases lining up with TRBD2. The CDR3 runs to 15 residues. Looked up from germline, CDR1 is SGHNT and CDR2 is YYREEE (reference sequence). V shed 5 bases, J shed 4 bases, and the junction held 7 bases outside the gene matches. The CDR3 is CASSSLAVGTGELFF. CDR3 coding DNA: TGTGCCAGCAGTTCACTAGCGGTCGGCACCGGGGAGCTGTTTTTT.

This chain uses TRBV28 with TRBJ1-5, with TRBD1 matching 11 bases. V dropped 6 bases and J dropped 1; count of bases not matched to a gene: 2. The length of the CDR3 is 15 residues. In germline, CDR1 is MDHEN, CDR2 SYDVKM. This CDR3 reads CASRGTGGSNQPQHF. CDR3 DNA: TGTGCCAGCAGGGGGACAGGGGGGAGCAATCAGCCCCAGCATTTT.

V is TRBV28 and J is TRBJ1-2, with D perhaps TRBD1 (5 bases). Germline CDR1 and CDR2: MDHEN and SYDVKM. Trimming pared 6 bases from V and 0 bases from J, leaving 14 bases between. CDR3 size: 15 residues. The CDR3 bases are TGTGCCAGCAGCACCGACACAGGAGCTAACTATGGCTACACCTTC. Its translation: CASSTDTGANYGYTF.

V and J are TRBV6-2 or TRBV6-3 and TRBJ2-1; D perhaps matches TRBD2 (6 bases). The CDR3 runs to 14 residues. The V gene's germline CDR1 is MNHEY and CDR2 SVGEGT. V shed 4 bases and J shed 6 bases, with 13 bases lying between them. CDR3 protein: CASSSTGTVNEQFF. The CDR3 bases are TGTGCCAGCAGTTCCACCGGGACTGTCAATGAGCAGTTCTTC.